Only a few counts were recorded for the clone carrying this TCR beta chain. Its antigen is not identified. The table came from immunoSEQ multiplex PCR; TCRdb's copy has only in-frame clones and leaves some out. This sample carries 20,000 or so clones, 81% of them seen once, and the ten largest clones take 9.2%. This entry is derived from a study of T cell therapy after organ transplantation. Deletions cut 4 bases from V and 5 bases from J, with 6 bases between. The CDR3 runs to 11 residues. Germline-derived CDR1 and CDR2 are SGDLS and YYNGEE. Time point described: 4-8 weeks after completion of therapy.

This TCR was sampled from a human patient who had received a solid organ transplant and had CMV disease. The graft donor may be the source of some T cells. The sample consisted of CD8+ T cells from blood, taken after autologous CMV-specific T cell therapy. The chain employs TRBV9 and TRBJ1-1, with D perhaps TRBD1 (5 bases). The DNA of the CDR3 is TGTGCCAGCAGCAGACAGACTGAAGCTTTCTTT. It encodes CASSRQTEAFF.